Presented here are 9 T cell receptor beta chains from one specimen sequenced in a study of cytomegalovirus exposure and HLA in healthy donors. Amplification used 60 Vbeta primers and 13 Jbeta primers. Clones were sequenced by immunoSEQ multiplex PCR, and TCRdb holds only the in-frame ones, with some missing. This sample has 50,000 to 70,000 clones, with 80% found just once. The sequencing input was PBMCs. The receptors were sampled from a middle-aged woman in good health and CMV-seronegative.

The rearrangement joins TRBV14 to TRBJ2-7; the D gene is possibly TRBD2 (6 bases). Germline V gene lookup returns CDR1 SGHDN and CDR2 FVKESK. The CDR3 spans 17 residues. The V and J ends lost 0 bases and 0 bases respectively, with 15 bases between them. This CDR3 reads CASSQDGGTPSSYEQYF. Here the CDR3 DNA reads TGTGCCAGCAGCCAAGATGGAGGGACTCCCAGCTCCTACGAGCAGTACTTC.

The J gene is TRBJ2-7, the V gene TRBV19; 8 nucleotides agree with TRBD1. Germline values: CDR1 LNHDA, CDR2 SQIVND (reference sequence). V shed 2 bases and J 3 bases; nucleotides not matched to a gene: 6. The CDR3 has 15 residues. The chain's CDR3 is CASSINSGQVYEQYF. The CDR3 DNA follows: TGTGCCAGTAGTATAAATTCGGGACAGGTCTACGAGCAGTACTTC. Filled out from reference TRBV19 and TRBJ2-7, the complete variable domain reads DGGITQSPKYLFRKEGQNVTLSCEQNLNHDAMYWYRQDPGQGLRLIYYSQIVNDFQKGDIAEGYSVSREKKESFPLTVTSAQKNPTAFYLCASSINSGQVYEQYFGPGTRLTVT.

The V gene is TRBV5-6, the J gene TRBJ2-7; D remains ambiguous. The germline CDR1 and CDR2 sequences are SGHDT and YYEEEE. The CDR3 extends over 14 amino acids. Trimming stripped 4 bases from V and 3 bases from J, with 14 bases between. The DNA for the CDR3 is TGTGCCAGCAGCCTTCGGTCCAGGAACTACGAGCAGTACTTC. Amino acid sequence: CASSLRSRNYEQYF. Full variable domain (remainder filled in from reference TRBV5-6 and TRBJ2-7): DAGVTQSPTHLIKTRGQQVTLRCSPKSGHDTVSWYQQALGQGPQFIFQYYEEEERQRGNFPDRFSGHQFPNYSSELNVNALLLGDSALYLCASSLRSRNYEQYFGPGTRLTVT.

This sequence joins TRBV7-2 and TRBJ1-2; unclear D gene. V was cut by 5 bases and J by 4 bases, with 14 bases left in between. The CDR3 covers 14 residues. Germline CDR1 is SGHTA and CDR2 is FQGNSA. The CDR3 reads CASSPRGRSYGYTF. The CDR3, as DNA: TGTGCCAGCAGCCCCCGAGGTAGAAGCTATGGCTACACCTTC.

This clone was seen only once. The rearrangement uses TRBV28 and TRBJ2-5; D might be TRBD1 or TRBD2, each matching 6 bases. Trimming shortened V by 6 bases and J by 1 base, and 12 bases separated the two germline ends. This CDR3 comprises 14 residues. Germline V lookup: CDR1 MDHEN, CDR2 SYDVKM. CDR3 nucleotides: TGTGCCAGCAGATTAGGGGGGACCCAAGAGACCCAGTACTTC. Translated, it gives CASRLGGTQETQYF.

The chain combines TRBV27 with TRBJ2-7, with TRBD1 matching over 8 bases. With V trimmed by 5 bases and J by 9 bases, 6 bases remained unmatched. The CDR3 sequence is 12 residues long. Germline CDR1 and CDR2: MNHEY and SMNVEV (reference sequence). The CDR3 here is CASSPGGAVQYF. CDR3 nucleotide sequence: TGTGCCAGCAGTCCAGGGGGCGCCGTGCAGTACTTC.

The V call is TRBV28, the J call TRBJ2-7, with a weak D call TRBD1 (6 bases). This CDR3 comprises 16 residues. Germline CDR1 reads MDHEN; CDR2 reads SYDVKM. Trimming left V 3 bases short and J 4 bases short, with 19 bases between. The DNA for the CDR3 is TGTGCCAGCAGTTTCAGTGGGGAACAGGGCGGTTACGAGCAGTACTTC. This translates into CASSFSGEQGGYEQYF.

The CDR3 DNA sequence: TGTGCCAGCAGCAGGACAGGGGGACCCGCAGAGACCCAGTACTTC. Protein product: CASSRTGGPAETQYF. The chain carries TRBV5-4 and TRBJ2-5; 10 nucleotides line up with TRBD1. The germline CDR1 and CDR2 sequences are SGHNT and YYREEE (reference sequence). The junction had 7 bases not matched to a gene; V was cut back by 4 bases and J by 4 bases. The CDR3 runs 15 residues. Full variable domain (rest looked up from reference TRBV5-4 and TRBJ2-5): ETGVTQSPTHLIKTRGQQVTLRCSSQSGHNTVSWYQQALGQGPQFIFQYYREEENGRGNFPPRFSGLQFPNYSSELNVNALELDDSALYLCASSRTGGPAETQYFGPGTRLLVL.

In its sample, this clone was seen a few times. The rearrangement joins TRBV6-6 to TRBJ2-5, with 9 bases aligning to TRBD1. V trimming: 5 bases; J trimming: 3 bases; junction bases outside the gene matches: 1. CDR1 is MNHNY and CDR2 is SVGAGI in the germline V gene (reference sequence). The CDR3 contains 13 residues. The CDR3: CASSRQGEETQYF. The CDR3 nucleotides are TGTGCCAGCAGTAGACAGGGGGAAGAGACCCAGTACTTC.